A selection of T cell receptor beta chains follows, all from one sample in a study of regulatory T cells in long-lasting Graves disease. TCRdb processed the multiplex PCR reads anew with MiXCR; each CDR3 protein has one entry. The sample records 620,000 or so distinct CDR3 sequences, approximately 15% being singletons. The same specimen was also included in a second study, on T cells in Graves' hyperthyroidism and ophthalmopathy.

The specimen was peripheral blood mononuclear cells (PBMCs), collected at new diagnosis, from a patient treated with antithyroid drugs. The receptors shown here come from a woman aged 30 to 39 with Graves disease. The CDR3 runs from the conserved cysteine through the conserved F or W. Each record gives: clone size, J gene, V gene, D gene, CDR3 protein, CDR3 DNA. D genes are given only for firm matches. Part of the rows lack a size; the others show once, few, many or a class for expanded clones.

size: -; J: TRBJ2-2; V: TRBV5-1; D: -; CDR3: CASSFQANTGELFF; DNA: TGCGCCAGCAGCTTTCAGGCGAACACCGGGGAGCTGTTTTTT
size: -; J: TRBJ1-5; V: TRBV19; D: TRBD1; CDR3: CATCRGTGGLQPQHF; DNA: TGTGCCACCTGTAGGGGGACAGGGGGCCTTCAGCCCCAGCATTTT
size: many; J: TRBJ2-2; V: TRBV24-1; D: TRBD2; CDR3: CATSDLSSGANTGELFF; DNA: TGTGCCACCAGTGATTTGAGTAGCGGGGCGAACACCGGGGAGCTGTTTTTT
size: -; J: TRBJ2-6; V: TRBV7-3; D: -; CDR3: CASSSPPGVLTF; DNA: TGTGCCAGCAGCTCCCCCCCCGGCGTCCTGACTTTC
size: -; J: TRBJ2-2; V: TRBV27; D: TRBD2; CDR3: CASALYGLAGGTSTGELFF; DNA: TGTGCCAGCGCCCTATACGGCCTAGCGGGAGGAACGAGCACCGGGGAGCTGTTTTTT
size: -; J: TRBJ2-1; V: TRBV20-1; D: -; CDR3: CSARAPGPVRAYNEQFF; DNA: TGCAGTGCTAGAGCCCCCGGGCCCGTAAGAGCCTACAATGAGCAGTTCTTC
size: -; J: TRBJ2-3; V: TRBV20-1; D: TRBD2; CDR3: CSASMFLAGGVSDTQYF; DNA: TGCAGTGCTAGTATGTTTCTAGCGGGAGGGGTTTCAGATACGCAGTATTTT
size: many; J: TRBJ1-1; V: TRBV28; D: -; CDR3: CASSGFRVIDTEAFF; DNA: TGTGCCAGCAGTGGATTCAGGGTCATTGACACTGAAGCTTTCTTT
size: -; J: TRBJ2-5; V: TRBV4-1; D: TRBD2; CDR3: CASSPRTSGPFQETQYF; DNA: TGCGCCAGCAGCCCCCGGACTAGCGGGCCCTTCCAAGAGACCCAGTACTTC
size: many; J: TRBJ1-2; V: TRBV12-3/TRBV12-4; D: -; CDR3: CASSLRREYGYTF; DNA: TGTGCCAGCAGCCTCCGTCGGGAATACGGCTACACCTTC
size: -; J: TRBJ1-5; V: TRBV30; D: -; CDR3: CAWGGLGQPQHF; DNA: TGTGCCTGGGGAGGGTTGGGTCAGCCCCAGCATTTT
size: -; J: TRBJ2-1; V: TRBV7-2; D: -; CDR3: CASSPKKVYEQFF; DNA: TGTGCCAGCAGCCCCAAGAAGGTCTATGAGCAGTTCTTC
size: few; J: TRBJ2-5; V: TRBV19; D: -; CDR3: CASSRPGRGKETQYF; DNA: TGTGCCAGTAGTAGGCCGGGACGAGGGAAAGAGACCCAGTACTTC
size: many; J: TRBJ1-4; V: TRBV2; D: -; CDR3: CASSDGREKLFF; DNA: TGTGCCAGCAGTGACGGCAGGGAAAAACTGTTTTTT
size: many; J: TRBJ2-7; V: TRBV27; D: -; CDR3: CASSVGSASSYEQYF; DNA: TGTGCCAGCTCTGTGGGGAGCGCTAGCTCCTACGAGCAGTACTTC
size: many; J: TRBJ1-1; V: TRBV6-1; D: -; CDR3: CASTWDTMNTEAFF; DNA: TGTGCCAGCACTTGGGACACCATGAACACTGAAGCTTTCTTT
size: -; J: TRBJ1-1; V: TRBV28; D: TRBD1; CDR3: CASSTLANRGNTEAFF; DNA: TGTGCCAGCAGTACCCTCGCGAACAGGGGGAACACTGAAGCTTTCTTT
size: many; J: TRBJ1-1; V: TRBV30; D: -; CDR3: CAWRPTGNPEAFF; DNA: TGTGCCTGGAGACCGACGGGCAACCCTGAAGCTTTCTTT
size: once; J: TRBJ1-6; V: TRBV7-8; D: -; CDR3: CASSPGFSSPLHF; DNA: TGTGCCAGCAGCCCCGGGTTTTCGTCACCCCTCCACTTT
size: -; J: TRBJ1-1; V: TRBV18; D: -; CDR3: CASCLRTENTEAFF; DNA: TGTGCCAGCTGTTTGCGGACGGAGAACACTGAAGCTTTCTTT
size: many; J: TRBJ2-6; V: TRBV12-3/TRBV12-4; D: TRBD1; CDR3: CASSPRGGAGANVLTF; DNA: TGTGCCAGCAGCCCACGAGGGGGCGCTGGGGCCAACGTCCTGACTTTC
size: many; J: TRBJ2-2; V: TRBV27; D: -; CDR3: CASSLWDTGELFF; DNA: TGTGCCAGCAGTTTATGGGACACCGGGGAGCTGTTTTTT
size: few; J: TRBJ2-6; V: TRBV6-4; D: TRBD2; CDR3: CASSGRAASGANVLTF; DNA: TGTGCCAGCTCCGGGAGGGCCGCCTCTGGGGCCAACGTCCTGACTTTC
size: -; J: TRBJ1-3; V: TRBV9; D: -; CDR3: CASMGPGNTIYF; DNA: TGTGCCAGCATGGGACCTGGAAACACCATATATTTT
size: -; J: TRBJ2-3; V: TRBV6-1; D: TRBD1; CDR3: CASRRDRATDTQYF; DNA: TGTGCCAGCCGTAGGGACAGAGCAACAGATACGCAGTATTTT
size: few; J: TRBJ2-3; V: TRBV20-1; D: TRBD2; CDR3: CSARDGTPSGRAADTQYF; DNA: TGCAGTGCTAGAGATGGGACTCCTAGCGGGAGGGCTGCAGATACGCAGTATTTT
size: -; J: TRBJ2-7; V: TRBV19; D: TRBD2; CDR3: CASSIKASGLQEQYF; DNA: TGTGCCAGTAGTATAAAGGCTAGCGGACTACAGGAGCAGTACTTC